The next 24 T cell receptor beta chains were all read from a single sample in a study of neurological immune-mediated disorders. Via MiXCR, TCRdb re-called the 5' RACE reads, giving one row per CDR3 protein. This table holds tens of thousands of distinct CDR3 sequences, 1.9% found once. Sequences were obtained from PBMCs. The receptors here all came from a woman aged 40 to 55 with multiple sclerosis.

This clonotype was counted ten times or more. This chain links TRBV20-1 with TRBJ1-5; D may be TRBD1 (6 bases). The V end lost 3 bases, the J end lost 3 bases, and 9 bases lay between the germline ends. Looked up from germline, CDR1 is DFQATT and CDR2 is SNEGSKA (reference sequence). This CDR3 comprises 13 residues. This chain's CDR3 is CSASQGPNQPQHF. DNA for the CDR3: TGCAGTGCTAGTCAGGGGCCCAATCAGCCCCAGCATTTT.

This clonotype was observed at least ten times. The gene calls are TRBV6-5 and TRBJ2-7; D possibly corresponds to TRBD1 (6 bases). Trimming shortened V by 6 bases and J by 2 bases, and 11 bases separated the two germline ends. The CDR3 covers 13 residues. Germline V gene sequence: CDR1 MNHEY, CDR2 SVGAGI. The chain's CDR3 is CASSYDRTYEQYF. CDR3 sequence (DNA): TGTGCCAGCAGCTACGACAGGACCTACGAGCAGTACTTC.

This clonotype has at least ten counts. This chain uses TRBV5-1 with TRBJ2-2, with 7 bases identical to TRBD1. CDR1 and CDR2 (germline): SGHRS, YFSETQ. J was trimmed by 4 bases and V by 7 bases; bases with no gene match: 13. The CDR3 length is 16 residues. CDR3: CASCATGAPSTGELFF. In DNA form, the CDR3 reads TGCGCCAGCTGTGCTACAGGGGCCCCCAGCACCGGGGAGCTGTTTTTT. The full variable domain, completed using reference TRBV5-1 and TRBJ2-2, is KAGVTQTPRYLIKTRGQQVTLSCSPISGHRSVSWYQQTPGQGLQFLFEYFSETQRNKGNFPGRFSGRQFSNSRSEMNVSTLELGDSALYLCASCATGAPSTGELFFGEGSRLTVL.

This clonotype was counted many times. The CDR3 sequence is CATSEGEYQETQYF. CDR3 bases: TGTGCCACTTCAGAAGGGGAGTACCAAGAGACCCAGTACTTC. This chain connects TRBV10-3 to TRBJ2-5, with D perhaps matching TRBD1 or TRBD2 (5 bases each). The CDR3 runs 14 residues. Trimming stripped 10 bases from V and 0 bases from J, with 15 bases between. From germline, CDR1 is ENHRY and CDR2 SYGVKD.

This clonotype has at least ten counts. The rearrangement joins TRBV5-1 to TRBJ2-7; a weak D match, TRBD1 (5 bases). Looked up from germline, CDR1 is SGHRS and CDR2 is YFSETQ. The CDR3 totals 15 residues. The V gene lost 7 bases and the J gene lost 2 bases, with 19 bases spanning the gap. CDR3 coding DNA: TGCGCCAGCGCTCAAGGTGGCAGGGCAGCCTACGAGCAGTACTTC. It is translated as CASAQGGRAAYEQYF.

This clonotype was seen only a few times. A much larger clone lies a single base off, so this may be a read error. This CDR3 reads CSDRAGGDTEAFF. The CDR3 DNA reads TGCAGTGATAGAGCGGGAGGGGACACTGAAGCTTTCTTT. The V gene is TRBV20-1, the J gene TRBJ1-1, with D possibly being TRBD1 (5 bases). The germline CDR1 and CDR2 sequences are DFQATT and SNEGSKA (reference sequence). The CDR3 extends over 13 amino acids.

This clonotype was counted at least ten times. V is TRBV5-1 and J is TRBJ1-2, with 7 positions matching TRBD1. The ends lost 4 bases at V and 9 bases at J; junction bases unmatched: 15. Germline values: CDR1 SGHRS, CDR2 YFSETQ. The CDR3 length is 15 residues. CDR3 nucleotide sequence: TGCGCCAGCAGCCCTGGTGGGAGACAGGGTCTTCGCTACACCTTC. This translates into CASSPGGRQGLRYTF.

At least ten counts were recorded for this clonotype. The CDR3 nucleotides are TGTGCCAGCAGCGGGTCTCCCGACAGGGAGTCACCCCTCCACTTT. This gives the protein CASSGSPDRESPLHF. J is TRBJ1-6 and V is TRBV9; TRBD1 matches at 7 bases. Germline V gene sequence: CDR1 SGDLS, CDR2 YYNGEE. The CDR3 has 15 residues. The V segment lost 3 bases and the J segment 10 bases; nucleotides outside the gene matches: 10.

At least ten counts were recorded for this clonotype. A single base separates this from a much larger clone, so it may be a read error. Here the CDR3 omits its conserved ending phenylalanine or tryptophan, so a read error is the likely source. This chain uses TRBV9 with TRBJ2-5, with TRBD2 identical over 10 bases. Germline V gives CDR1 SGDLS, CDR2 YYNGEE. V was pared by 0 bases and J by 1 base, with 3 bases of the junction left unmatched. This CDR3 has 16 residues. The CDR3 nucleotides read TGTGCCAGCAGCGTAGCTAGCGGGGGTGCCCAAGAGACCCAGTACTGC. Protein sequence: CASSVASGGAQETQYC.

This clonotype was seen repeatedly, ten times or more. This rearrangement joins TRBV11-2 to TRBJ1-1; no definite D call. Trimming removed 2 bases at V and 3 bases at J, with 13 bases between. In germline, CDR1 is SGHAT, CDR2 FQNNGV. This CDR3 is built from 15 residues. This chain's CDR3 is CASSLKVGVYTEAFF. The DNA for the CDR3 is TGTGCCAGCAGCTTAAAGGTCGGGGTATACACTGAAGCTTTCTTT.

The sample holds many counts of this clonotype. As DNA, the CDR3 is TGTGCCAGCAGTCCCCGCGGTAGCGGGGACTACAATGAGCAGTTCTTC. This encodes CASSPRGSGDYNEQFF. The chain is built from TRBV12-3 or TRBV12-4 and TRBJ2-1; 8 nucleotides agree with TRBD2. Trimming cost V 5 bases and J 3 bases; bases outside gene matches: 9. This CDR3 has 16 amino acids.

There are many counts of this clonotype. This chain uses TRBV5-1 with TRBJ2-2, with D unresolved. Trimming pared 0 bases from V and 4 bases from J, leaving 4 bases between. CDR3 length: 13 amino acids. CDR1 and CDR2 (germline): SGHRS, YFSETQ. The CDR3 here is CASSLDPTGELFF. The CDR3 DNA is TGCGCCAGCAGCTTGGACCCCACCGGGGAGCTGTTTTTT.

This clonotype was counted at least ten times. CDR3 region: CASSPQGWNTGELFF. DNA of the CDR3: TGTGCCAGCAGTCCACAGGGGTGGAACACCGGGGAGCTGTTTTTT. The chain employs TRBV7-2 and TRBJ2-2, with 7 positions matching TRBD1. Germline V gene data show CDR1 as SGHTA and CDR2 as FQGNSA. Losses at the gene ends were 6 bases for V and 1 base for J; bases not matched to a gene: 5. The CDR3 is 15 amino acids.

The table lists this clonotype with many counts. This chain joins TRBV5-1 and TRBJ1-1; 12 nucleotides agree with TRBD1. Trimming at V came to 3 bases and at J to 5 bases, leaving 8 bases not matched to a gene. This CDR3 has 16 amino acids. Germline-derived CDR1 and CDR2 are SGHRS and YFSETQ. CDR3 DNA sequence: TGCGCCAGCAGCTCAGGGACAGGGGGCAGTCGAACTGAAGCTTTCTTT. It yields the protein CASSSGTGGSRTEAFF.

There are many counts of this clonotype. The rearrangement joins TRBV11-3 to TRBJ2-7, with D possibly being TRBD1 (6 bases). The CDR3 loop spans 14 amino acids. Germline CDR1 and CDR2: SGHNT and YENEEA. The germline V and J ends were trimmed by 5 bases and 0 bases, with 11 bases remaining between them. CDR3 nucleotide sequence: TGTGCCAGCAGCCCGGACAGCTACTCCTACGAGCAGTACTTC. Encoded protein: CASSPDSYSYEQYF.

This clonotype was picked up many times. The gene calls are TRBV10-3 and TRBJ1-2, with TRBD1 identical over 9 bases. After removal of 4 bases from V and 9 bases from J, the junction contained 6 bases not matched to a gene. Germline CDR1 and CDR2: ENHRY and SYGVKD. This CDR3 region has 13 residues. The CDR3 DNA reads as TGTGCCATCAGTGTCGGGACAGGGTCCCGCTACACCTTC. It encodes CAISVGTGSRYTF.

This clonotype was detected ten times or more. The chain is built from TRBV5-1 and TRBJ2-5; 8 bases agree with TRBD2. The V and J ends lost 1 base and 4 bases, in that order; junction bases with no gene match: 3. Germline V gives CDR1 SGHRS, CDR2 YFSETQ. The CDR3 runs to 14 residues. The CDR3 region is CASSLSGLGETQYF. DNA for the CDR3: TGCGCCAGCAGCTTGTCGGGACTAGGAGAGACCCAGTACTTC.

This clonotype was counted many times. The chain has TRBV4-1 and TRBJ2-7, with 8 bases matching TRBD1. The CDR3 extends over 13 amino acids. Germline lookup yields CDR1 MGHRA and CDR2 YSYEKL. Germline trimming cut 4 bases from V and 3 bases from J; bases unmatched to any gene: 2. The CDR3 region has the DNA TGCGCCAGCAGCCTCGGGACAGGCTACGAGCAGTACTTC. Translation gives CASSLGTGYEQYF.

This clonotype was observed at least ten times. The gene calls are TRBV5-1 and TRBJ2-3; TRBD2 might be the D (7 bases). The CDR3 contains 14 residues. Trimming pared 5 bases from V and 2 bases from J, leaving 12 bases between. Germline assignment: CDR1 SGHRS and CDR2 YFSETQ. The chain's CDR3 is CASSPGGPTDTQYF. The CDR3 bases are TGCGCCAGCAGTCCGGGGGGCCCCACAGATACGCAGTATTTT.

There are many counts of this clonotype. The V and J genes are TRBV7-9 and TRBJ1-5, with unresolved D. V lost 6 bases and J 1 base, leaving 1 base between the germline ends. The CDR3 is made up of 11 amino acids. Germline V CDR1 and CDR2: SEHNR, FQNEAQ (reference sequence). This CDR3 reads CASRSNQPQHF. CDR3 DNA sequence: TGTGCCAGCAGGAGCAATCAGCCCCAGCATTTT.

This clonotype was found many times. The rearrangement links TRBV5-1 to TRBJ1-1; tentative D call: TRBD1 (5 bases). CDR1 is SGHRS and CDR2 is YFSETQ in the germline V gene. The CDR3 has 14 amino acids. V was shortened by 0 bases and J by 5 bases, with 11 bases between the two germline ends. CDR3 DNA sequence: TGCGCCAGCAGCTTGGCCGGGGGGGGAACTGAAGCTTTCTTT. Its protein product is CASSLAGGGTEAFF.

This clonotype was seen many times. V usage is TRBV20-1 and J usage is TRBJ2-3; 7 positions agree with TRBD1. Looked up from germline, CDR1 is DFQATT and CDR2 is SNEGSKA (reference sequence). V dropped 0 bases and J dropped 2; count of bases not matched to a gene: 17. This CDR3 is built from 19 residues. In nucleotides, the CDR3 is TGCAGTGCTAGAGATAGGGGGCTCTGGGCTATGCCGGACACAGATACGCAGTATTTT. Its protein product is CSARDRGLWAMPDTDTQYF.

This clonotype came up many times. The rearrangement links TRBV6-6 to TRBJ2-3; D is unclear. CDR1 is MNHNY, CDR2 SVGAGI, per germline (reference sequence). The CDR3 runs 16 residues. The V and J ends lost 6 bases and 0 bases respectively, with 16 bases between them. CDR3 nucleotides: TGTGCCAGCAGCCAAGTTACGTCGGTTAGCACAGATACGCAGTATTTT. Its translation: CASSQVTSVSTDTQYF.

This clonotype was counted ten times or more. V usage is TRBV7-9 and J usage is TRBJ2-7, with 8 bases lining up with TRBD1. The V segment lost 5 bases and the J segment 7 bases; nucleotides outside the gene matches: 16. The CDR3 is made up of 16 amino acids. Germline V gives CDR1 SEHNR, CDR2 FQNEAQ (reference sequence). The CDR3: CASSPREWQGANEQYF. The CDR3 nucleotides are TGTGCCAGCAGCCCCCGTGAATGGCAGGGGGCGAATGAGCAGTACTTC.